This T cell receptor beta chain was sequenced for a study of OX40 agonist ivuxolimab in advanced cancers. Study at large: Patients in the trial were receiving intravenous ivuxolimab every 2 weeks, at doses of 0.01 to 10 mg/kg.

The CDR3 loop spans 15 amino acids. Trimming cost V 6 bases and J 10 bases; bases outside gene matches: 15. Per germline, CDR1 MDHEN and CDR2 SYDVKM. Repertoires were generated with immunoSEQ multiplex PCR, while TCRdb's copy carries only in-frame clones and drops some. The repertoire holds about 50,000 clones, with roughly 87% as singletons. The clonotype was recovered from an adult with an advanced solid tumor such as melanoma, head and neck, liver or kidney cancer. The sequencing here drew on CD4+ or CD8+ T cells sorted from blood, taken in a trial of the OX40 agonist ivuxolimab. V gene TRBV28 combines with J gene TRBJ1-1; 9 nucleotides agree with TRBD1. The CDR3 DNA follows: TGTGCCAGCAGACAACAGGGGGCGCTTCGGTATGGAGCTTTCTTT. It encodes CASRQQGALRYGAFF.